One sample yielded the 10 T cell receptor beta chains listed below, sequenced in a study of T cells in Graves' hyperthyroidism and ophthalmopathy. Researchers amplified the TCR beta CDR3 regions from RNA transcripts. HTBI primers were used for first-round RT-PCR of the TCR CDR3. TCRdb processed the multiplex PCR reads anew with MiXCR; each CDR3 protein has one entry. The table records approximately 600,000 distinct CDR3 sequences, about 15% of them present only once. Sequencing was done on a sample of blood. These receptors were taken from a woman in her thirties or forties with Graves' ophthalmopathy.

This clonotype was found many times. The chain is built from TRBV6-5 and TRBJ1-3, with D possibly TRBD1 on 5 matching bases. Germline CDR1 is MNHEY and CDR2 is SVGAGI. V dropped 8 bases and J dropped 7 bases, with 15 bases sitting between them. The CDR3 is 13 residues long. The CDR3 nucleotides are TGTGCCAGCCGTCTACGGGGGGGGAACACCATATATTTT. This codes for CASRLRGGNTIYF.

This clonotype was picked up many times. The rearrangement links TRBV28 to TRBJ1-1; maybe TRBD1 (6 bases). CDR1 is MDHEN, CDR2 SYDVKM, per germline. CDR3 length equals 15 residues. The ends were cut back, 9 bases at V and 1 base at J, with 18 bases in the middle. CDR3 nucleotides: TGTGCCAGTCACCCTACAGGGAGTGGGAACACTGAAGCTTTCTTT. Amino acids: CASHPTGSGNTEAFF. Looking up the rest from reference TRBV28 and TRBJ1-1 gives the full variable domain: DVKVTQSSRYLVKRTGEKVFLECVQDMDHENMFWYRQDPGLGLRLIYFSYDVKMKEKGDIPEGYSVSREKKERFSLILESASTNQTSMYLCASHPTGSGNTEAFFGQGTRLTVV.

This clonotype was picked up a small number of times. This chain uses TRBV5-1 with TRBJ2-7; TRBD2 is a possible D gene (6 bases). V was shortened by 0 bases and J by 2 bases, with 15 bases between the two germline ends. The CDR3 has 16 amino acids. Germline lookup yields CDR1 SGHRS and CDR2 YFSETQ. In nucleotides, the CDR3 is TGCGCCAGCAGCTTGGAACCGGGAGAAGGGACCTACGAGCAGTACTTC. This sequence encodes CASSLEPGEGTYEQYF.

The chain couples TRBV20-1 to TRBJ2-7; 13 bases map to TRBD2. The germline CDR1 and CDR2 sequences are DFQATT and SNEGSKA (reference sequence). J gave up 5 bases and V 5 bases, and 6 bases lay outside the gene matches. The CDR3 is made up of 14 amino acids. The CDR3 reads CSAPGLAGADEQYF. CDR3 DNA: TGCAGTGCTCCAGGACTAGCGGGAGCCGACGAGCAGTACTTC.

This clonotype was seen a few times. V is TRBV19 and J is TRBJ1-2, with D possibly matching TRBD1 (5 bases). V dropped 2 bases and J dropped 3 bases, with 10 bases sitting between them. The CDR3 totals 14 residues. Germline V gene data show CDR1 as LNHDA and CDR2 as SQIVND (reference sequence). The CDR3 sequence is CASSIRDGDYGYTF. CDR3 coding DNA: TGTGCCAGTAGTATAAGGGACGGGGACTATGGCTACACCTTC.

This clonotype was counted ten times or more. The V and J genes are TRBV6-1 and TRBJ2-5; 7 positions agree with TRBD2. Germline CDR1 is MNHNS and CDR2 is SASEGT. After removal of 6 bases from V and 2 bases from J, the junction contained 12 bases not matched to a gene. The CDR3 is 16 amino acids. CDR3 region: CASRNPRTSGQETQYF. The CDR3 nucleotides read TGTGCCAGCAGGAATCCGAGGACTAGTGGACAAGAGACCCAGTACTTC.

The chain couples TRBV18 to TRBJ1-1; maybe TRBD1 (6 bases). Trimming pared 3 bases from V and 4 bases from J, leaving 18 bases between. Germline lookup yields CDR1 KGHSH and CDR2 LQKENI. The CDR3 is 16 residues long. This CDR3 is CASSPRQVPTSTEAFF. As DNA, the CDR3 is TGTGCCAGCTCACCCCGACAGGTCCCTACATCCACTGAAGCTTTCTTT.

In this sample, this clonotype turned up many times. The J gene is TRBJ1-1, the V gene TRBV28, with TRBD1 as a possible D gene (6 bases). This CDR3 has 15 amino acids. The V end was cut by 1 base, the J end by 1 base, with 10 bases between. Germline lookup yields CDR1 MDHEN and CDR2 SYDVKM. CDR3: CASSLSGRGNTEAFF. CDR3 bases: TGTGCCAGCAGTTTATCGGGCAGGGGGAACACTGAAGCTTTCTTT.

The gene calls are TRBV29-1 and TRBJ2-7, with TRBD2 identical over 7 bases. This CDR3 region has 11 residues. In germline, CDR1 is SQVTM, CDR2 ANQGSEA. As DNA, the CDR3 is TGCAGTGTGGGGGGGAGGCTCGAGCAGTACTTC. Amino acid sequence: CSVGGRLEQYF.

This clonotype was seen repeatedly, ten times or more. The chain links TRBV11-1 to TRBJ2-7; 10 bases match TRBD2. J was trimmed by 2 bases and V by 4 bases; bases with no gene match: 5. The CDR3 is 15 residues long. The germline gives CDR1 SGHAT, CDR2 FQDESV (reference sequence). CDR3 sequence (DNA): TGTGCCAGCAGCTCAACTAGCGGGGTCCCCTACGAGCAGTACTTC. It specifies CASSSTSGVPYEQYF.